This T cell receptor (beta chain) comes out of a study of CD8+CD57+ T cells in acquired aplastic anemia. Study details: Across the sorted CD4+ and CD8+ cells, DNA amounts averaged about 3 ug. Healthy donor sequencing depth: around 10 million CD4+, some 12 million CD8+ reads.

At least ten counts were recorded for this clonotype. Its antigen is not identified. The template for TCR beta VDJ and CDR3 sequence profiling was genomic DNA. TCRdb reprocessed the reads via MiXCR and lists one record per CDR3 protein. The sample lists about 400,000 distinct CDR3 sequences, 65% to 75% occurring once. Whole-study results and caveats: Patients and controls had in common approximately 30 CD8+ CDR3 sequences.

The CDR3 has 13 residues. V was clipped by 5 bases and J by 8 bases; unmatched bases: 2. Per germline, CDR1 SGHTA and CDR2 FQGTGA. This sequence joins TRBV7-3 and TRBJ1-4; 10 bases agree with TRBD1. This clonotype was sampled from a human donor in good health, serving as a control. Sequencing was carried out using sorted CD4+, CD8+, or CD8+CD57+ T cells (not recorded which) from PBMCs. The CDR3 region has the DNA TGTGCCAGCAGCCGGACAGGGGGGGAAAAACTGTTTTTT. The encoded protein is CASSRTGGEKLFF.